The subject of this entry is one TCR beta chain. Its antigen is undetermined. In the CD4+ fraction, cells were divided into CD45RA+ naive and CD45RA-negative memory subsets. This CDR3 is 16 amino acids long. Trimming cost V 6 bases and J 7 bases; bases outside gene matches: 11. CDR1 SGHNT and CDR2 YYREEE come from the germline V gene (reference sequence). These data belong to a study of shared clonotypes between healthy human individuals. This table comes from immunoSEQ multiplex PCR, and its TCRdb copy is limited to in-frame clones, with some not included. The top ten clones hold around 0.14% of a sample with roughly 2.5 million clones, just over 90% of them seen once. Notes on the study in general: A handful of donors held approximately 4.5% of naive CD4 clonotypes in common. Tissues were not sampled, only blood, and their repertoires likely differ. Clonotype sharing among donors, it was expected, would be affected by sequencing depth.

The source is a man aged 18 to 35 in good health. Sequencing was done on a sample of naive CD4+ T cells sorted from blood. Specified subset: CD45RA+ positively selected. The chain links TRBV5-4 to TRBJ1-6, with 9 nucleotides matching TRBD1. This CDR3 is CASTYTGTGRNSPLHF. In DNA form, the CDR3 reads TGTGCCAGCACCTATACCGGGACAGGGCGAAATTCACCCCTCCACTTT.